Listed here are 8 T cell receptor beta chains from one sample, sequenced in a study of CD8 T cells in Susac syndrome. When the RNA was reverse transcribed, random hexamers were used with an input of about 0.45 to 1 ug. TCRdb reprocessed the immunoSEQ multiplex PCR reads via MiXCR and lists one record per CDR3 protein. This table holds more than 65,000 distinct CDR3 sequences, 95% found once. Input material: CD8+ T cells from PBMCs. The origin of the receptors is a human donor in good health.

The CDR3 here is CASSPLSPYEQYF. Written as DNA, the CDR3 is TGTGCCAGCAGCCCACTATCTCCCTACGAGCAGTACTTC. The chain uses TRBV12-3 or TRBV12-4 and TRBJ2-7; D remains unclear. The CDR3 loop spans 13 amino acids. Trimming took 6 bases from V and 2 from J, leaving 11 bases between them.

V gene TRBV4-3 combines with J gene TRBJ2-7; D is uncertain. This CDR3 has 13 residues. Trimming removed 3 bases at V and 6 bases at J, with 12 bases between. Germline V CDR1 and CDR2: LGHNA, YSLEER. As DNA, the CDR3 is TGCGCCAGCAGCCAGAGCAGAAGGAGCGAGCAGTACGTC. Amino acids: CASSQSRRSEQYV.

CDR3 DNA: TGTGCCAGCAGTTACTCACCCAGTAATGAAAAACTGTTTTTT. Translation: CASSYSPSNEKLFF. The chain links TRBV6-6 to TRBJ1-4; D uncertain. The CDR3 extends over 14 amino acids. The germline gives CDR1 MNHNY, CDR2 SVGAGI (reference sequence). V dropped 0 bases and J dropped 4 bases, with 6 bases sitting between them.

Only one count was recorded for this clonotype. The rearrangement uses TRBV7-8 and TRBJ2-5; D unclear. Trimming took 2 bases from V and 5 from J, leaving 12 bases between them. Germline CDR1 and CDR2: SGHVS and FQNEAQ. The CDR3 covers 14 residues. CDR3 loop: CASSLPRVQETQYF. The CDR3 DNA reads as TGTGCCAGCAGCTTACCCCGGGTTCAGGAGACCCAGTACTTC.

The CDR3 sequence is CASSYSIRREETQYF. Written as DNA, the CDR3 is TGTGCCAGCAGTTACTCGATAAGGAGGGAAGAGACCCAGTACTTC. The chain combines TRBV6-5 with TRBJ2-5; D is possibly TRBD2 (6 bases). V lost 0 bases and J lost 3, with 11 bases in between. The CDR3 is 15 amino acids. Germline loops: CDR1 MNHEY, CDR2 SVGAGI.

This chain connects TRBV12-3 or TRBV12-4 to TRBJ1-5; no clear D gene. The V and J ends lost 2 bases and 6 bases respectively, with 14 bases between them. This CDR3 is 15 amino acids long. CDR3 region: CASSLRGVGGQPQHF. The CDR3 coding sequence is TGTGCCAGCAGTTTACGCGGGGTGGGTGGTCAGCCCCAGCATTTT.

This rearrangement joins TRBV7-9 to TRBJ2-2; D possibly matches TRBD1 or TRBD2 (5 bases each). This CDR3 spans 16 amino acids. Germline V gene lookup returns CDR1 SEHNR and CDR2 FQNEAQ (reference sequence). V shed 3 bases and J shed 2 bases, with 13 bases lying between them. The CDR3 bases are TGTGCCAGCAGCTTCTTTCCGGGACGCAACACCGGGGAGCTGTTTTTT. Translated, it gives CASSFFPGRNTGELFF.

This clonotype came up once. The J gene is TRBJ2-5, the V gene TRBV4-1; 9 nucleotides agree with TRBD1. The V gene end was trimmed by 5 bases and the J gene end by 3 bases; junction bases not matched to a gene: 4. The CDR3 has 14 amino acids. CDR1 and CDR2 from the germline V gene are MGHRA and YSYEKL. The CDR3: CASSFRTGEETQYF. CDR3 coding DNA: TGCGCCAGCAGCTTTCGGACAGGGGAAGAGACCCAGTACTTC.